The T cell receptor (beta chain) under discussion was sequenced for a study of blood T cell repertoires in COVID-19. The V end was cut by 6 bases, the J end by 8 bases, with 13 bases between. This CDR3 is built from 13 residues. Per germline, CDR1 MNHEY and CDR2 SVGAGI. The authors' processing: Nucleated cell counts were estimated from reference gene primer amplification. Assay used: immunoSEQ multiplex PCR; TCRdb lists only in-frame clones, some missing. V and J calls and clone size are those listed in that table; D and trimming were worked out from the DNA. This table has about 120,000 clones, roughly 78% appearing once.

Material for sequencing was peripheral blood. This receptor was obtained from a man between 60 and 75 years old with active or convalescent COVID-19. The J gene is TRBJ1-4, the V gene TRBV6-5; D is perhaps TRBD1 (5 bases). For the CDR3, the DNA is TGTGCCAGCAGGCGGGGGGAGAGGGAAAAACTGTTTTTT. It yields the protein CASRRGEREKLFF.